What follows are 22 T cell receptor beta chains derived from one specimen sequenced in a study of blood T cell repertoires in COVID-19. The repertoire was sequenced with immunoSEQ multiplex PCR; TCRdb's copy has only in-frame clones and lacks some. The table lists some 45,000 clones, approximately 87% of them singletons. Sequencing was done on a sample of peripheral blood. These receptors originate from a human donor in a cohort sampled during active COVID-19.

The genes are TRBV6-5 and TRBJ2-7; TRBD2 might be the D (6 bases). The CDR3 sequence is 16 residues long. Germline V CDR1 and CDR2: MNHEY, SVGAGI. Trimming pared 0 bases from V and 3 bases from J, leaving 15 bases between. The CDR3: CASSYSVGTGGYEQYF. CDR3 sequence (DNA): TGTGCCAGCAGTTACTCGGTCGGGACTGGGGGCTACGAGCAGTACTTC.

This chain joins TRBV5-5 and TRBJ1-4; D is perhaps TRBD1 (5 bases). The CDR3 runs 19 residues. V gave up 1 base and J gave up 3 bases, with 22 bases separating them. Germline V gene lookup returns CDR1 SGHKS and CDR2 YYEKEE (reference sequence). The CDR3 nucleotides read TGTGCCAGCAGCTTGTTCCTGGGGCCTCGGAGGGTCTCTAATGAAAAACTGTTTTTT. The encoded protein is CASSLFLGPRRVSNEKLFF.

The V and J genes are TRBV3-1 (or the pseudogene TRBV3-2) and TRBJ2-2; 10 bases agree with TRBD1. The CDR3 sequence is 20 residues long. Trimming took 9 bases from V and 6 from J; bases not matched to a gene: 25. In germline, CDR1 is LGHDT, CDR2 YNNKEL (reference sequence). CDR3 sequence (DNA): TGTGCCAGACTACCGTTCAAAACACTACAAAGGGACAGGGGTCCCGGGGAGCTGTTTTTT. This encodes CARLPFKTLQRDRGPGELFF.

This clone occurred a few times. The genes are TRBV6-5 and TRBJ2-3; a possible D gene is TRBD2 (5 bases). The CDR3 is made up of 15 amino acids. Germline lookup yields CDR1 MNHEY and CDR2 SVGAGI. V was shortened by 7 bases and J by 4 bases, with 18 bases between the two germline ends. The CDR3 reads CASTPHEAGADTQYF. The DNA for the CDR3 is TGTGCCAGCACTCCCCACGAGGCGGGCGCAGATACGCAGTATTTT.

The genes are TRBV5-1 and TRBJ1-1, with 7 bases aligning to TRBD1. Germline values: CDR1 SGHRS, CDR2 YFSETQ. With 4 bases clipped from V and 1 base from J, the junction kept 4 bases outside the gene matches. The CDR3 consists of 14 residues. The CDR3 sequence is CASSGRQGNTEAFF. Written as DNA, the CDR3 is TGCGCCAGCAGCGGAAGACAGGGGAACACTGAAGCTTTCTTT. Full variable domain (rest looked up from reference TRBV5-1 and TRBJ1-1): KAGVTQTPRYLIKTRGQQVTLSCSPISGHRSVSWYQQTPGQGLQFLFEYFSETQRNKGNFPGRFSGRQFSNSRSEMNVSTLELGDSALYLCASSGRQGNTEAFFGQGTRLTVV.

CDR3 sequence: CASSFPNPGELFF. The DNA for the CDR3 is TGTGCCAGCAGTTTCCCCAATCCCGGGGAGCTGTTTTTT. The J gene is TRBJ2-2, the V gene TRBV28; D not resolved. The CDR3 runs to 13 residues. CDR1 is MDHEN and CDR2 is SYDVKM in the germline V gene. Deletions cut 3 bases from V and 6 bases from J, with 8 bases between.

J is TRBJ1-2 and V is TRBV4-3; 8 nucleotides agree with TRBD1. Germline-derived CDR1 and CDR2 are LGHNA and YSLEER. J gave up 8 bases and V 1 base, and 6 bases lay outside the gene matches. The CDR3 contains 14 residues. The CDR3 nucleotides are TGCGCCAGCAGCCAAGGACAGGGGACTGGAGGCTACACCTTC. Translating it yields CASSQGQGTGGYTF.

The chain uses TRBV5-4 and TRBJ2-5, with 14 bases matching TRBD2. The CDR3 totals 18 residues. With 3 bases clipped from V and 2 bases from J, the junction kept 9 bases outside the gene matches. Germline CDR1 SGHNT, CDR2 YYREEE (reference sequence). This CDR3 reads CASSSGTSGGPVQETQYF. The CDR3 region has the DNA TGTGCCAGCAGCTCTGGGACTAGCGGGGGCCCGGTACAAGAGACCCAGTACTTC.

This chain connects TRBV5-1 to TRBJ2-1; the D gene is possibly TRBD1 (5 bases). Deletions cut 2 bases from V and 4 bases from J, with 13 bases between. Germline values: CDR1 SGHRS, CDR2 YFSETQ. The CDR3 sequence is 15 residues long. DNA of the CDR3: TGCGCCAGCAGCTTACAGGAGATGAAGTACAATGAGCAGTTCTTC. This translates into CASSLQEMKYNEQFF.

The rearrangement links TRBV11-2 to TRBJ1-1; D not resolved. Looked up from germline, CDR1 is SGHAT and CDR2 is FQNNGV. The CDR3 length is 13 residues. V was pared by 5 bases and J by 5 bases, with 12 bases between. The CDR3 region has the DNA TGTGCCAGCAGCCCCCTTAGTCTGACTGAAGCTTTCTTT. Translated, it gives CASSPLSLTEAFF.

This clone was observed a few times. One end of the junction fails to match germline, which may point to a read error. V and J are TRBV2 and TRBJ2-1; D possibly corresponds to TRBD2 (6 bases). The CDR3 has 16 residues. Germline CDR1 is SNHLY and CDR2 is FYNNEI. CDR3 residues: CASSEEGGASYNEQFF. CDR3 DNA: TGTGCCAGCAGTGAAGAGGGCGGGGCGTCCTATAATGAGCAGTTCTTC. Based on the CDR3 plus reference TRBV2 and TRBJ2-1, the full variable domain is EPEVTQTPSHQVTQMGQEVILRCVPISNHLYFYWYRQILGQKVEFLVSFYNNEISEKSEIFDDQFSVERPDGSNFTLKIRSTKLEDSAMYFCASSEEGGASYNEQFFGPGTRLTVL.

This clone is a singleton in its sample. The chain uses TRBV7-8 and TRBJ2-5, with a possible D match to TRBD1 (6 bases). Between the trimmed V and J ends, which lost 3 bases and 5 bases, there was a span of 19 bases. Germline-derived CDR1 and CDR2 are SGHVS and FQNEAQ. The CDR3 is made up of 16 amino acids. CDR3 coding DNA: TGTGCCAGCAGCTTCCTTCCTACCACTCAGGGGGAGACCCAGTACTTC. Translation gives CASSFLPTTQGETQYF.

Note on this clone: Its ends do not fully match the called genes, so a read error is possible. The rearrangement links TRBV7-7 to TRBJ2-1, with 8 bases lining up with TRBD2. CDR1 is SSHAT and CDR2 is FNYEAQ in the germline V gene (reference sequence). The CDR3 is 17 amino acids. This chain's CDR3 is CASSLFDGGEAYNEQFF. The CDR3 DNA follows: TGTGCTAGCAGCCTCTTTGACGGGGGGGAGGCCTACAATGAGCAGTTCTTC.

The chain recombines TRBV6-5 with TRBJ2-7, with 11 positions matching TRBD2. The CDR3 loop spans 14 amino acids. Trimming at V came to 6 bases and at J to 6 bases, leaving 7 bases not matched to a gene. Germline V gives CDR1 MNHEY, CDR2 SVGAGI. The CDR3, as DNA: TGTGCCAGCAGATCGGGACTAGCGGTGGCCGAGCAGTACTTC. Protein sequence: CASRSGLAVAEQYF.

This chain links TRBV2 with TRBJ1-1; no clear D gene. Between the trimmed V and J ends, which lost 8 bases and 4 bases, there was a span of 17 bases. This CDR3 comprises 14 residues. Germline CDR1 reads SNHLY; CDR2 reads FYNNEI. DNA of the CDR3: TGTGCCAGCGTTCCGGAGGAGGGTGGCACTGAAGCTTTCTTT. Translated, it gives CASVPEEGGTEAFF.

The chain joins TRBV5-1 to TRBJ2-7, with 9 bases identical to TRBD2. V lost 3 bases to trimming and J lost 1 base; unmatched junction nucleotides: 8. This CDR3 spans 16 amino acids. Germline assignment: CDR1 SGHRS and CDR2 YFSETQ. Here the CDR3 DNA reads TGCGCCAGCAGCTCACGCGGGGGGGCCAAATCCTACGAGCAGTACTTC. Translated: CASSSRGGAKSYEQYF.

Of note for this clone: At one boundary the junction diverges from the germline segment, which might be a read error. The chain couples TRBV7-9 to TRBJ2-3, with D possibly matching TRBD2 (5 bases). CDR3 length: 12 amino acids. In germline, CDR1 is SEHNR, CDR2 FQNEAQ (reference sequence). The CDR3 DNA reads TGTGCCAGCAGCTTAGATGTCCTAGCTCGGGATTTT. Its translation: CASSLDVLARDF.

The chain carries TRBV6-5 and TRBJ2-1; D is unresolved. CDR1 and CDR2 (germline): MNHEY, SVGAGI. This CDR3 contains 11 residues. Trimming took off 6 bases at V and 9 bases at J, with 9 bases between the two ends. The CDR3 DNA follows: TGTGCCAGCAGCAACGGTGGTGAGCAGTTCTTC. Its translation: CASSNGGEQFF.

The chain recombines TRBV9 with TRBJ2-2; 9 positions agree with TRBD1. The CDR3 is made up of 16 amino acids. CDR1 is SGDLS and CDR2 is YYNGEE in the germline V gene. Losses at the gene ends were 4 bases for V and 4 bases for J; bases not matched to a gene: 8. This CDR3 reads CASSRQGGSTTGELFF. As DNA, the CDR3 is TGTGCCAGCAGCCGACAGGGGGGGAGCACCACCGGGGAGCTGTTTTTT. Using reference TRBV9 and TRBJ2-2 for the parts outside the CDR3, the full variable domain is DSGVTQTPKHLITATGQRVTLRCSPRSGDLSVYWYQQSLDQGLQFLIQYYNGEERAKGNILERFSAQQFPDLHSELNLSSLELGDSALYFCASSRQGGSTTGELFFGEGSRLTVL.

CDR3 DNA: TGTGCCAGCAGCTTCTCGGGTGGGCAAGAGACCCAGTACTTC. This sequence encodes CASSFSGGQETQYF. The chain carries TRBV7-9 and TRBJ2-5, with no clear D. CDR3 size: 14 residues. The V and J ends lost 3 bases and 2 bases respectively, with 10 bases between them. Germline loops: CDR1 SEHNR, CDR2 FQNEAQ (reference sequence).

The chain has TRBV5-6 and TRBJ1-2, with D perhaps matching TRBD1 (5 bases). The CDR3 runs 16 residues. Germline CDR1 is SGHDT and CDR2 is YYEEEE. Trimming shortened V by 1 base and J by 5 bases, and 18 bases separated the two germline ends. The CDR3 loop is CASSLWGTGDPYGYTF. Written as DNA, the CDR3 is TGTGCCAGCAGCTTGTGGGGGACTGGGGACCCTTATGGCTACACCTTC.

The chain combines TRBV4-2 with TRBJ1-3; D is uncertain. Trimming removed 2 bases at V and 0 bases at J, with 11 bases between. Germline loops: CDR1 LGHNA, CDR2 YNFKEQ. The CDR3 consists of 16 residues. The CDR3 nucleotides are TGTGCCAGCAGCCAACCTTTGGGCACCTCTGGAAACACCATATATTTT. Amino acids: CASSQPLGTSGNTIYF.